The 2 T cell receptor beta chains presented below share a single source sample, sequenced in a study of blood T cell repertoires in COVID-19. Sequencing used immunoSEQ multiplex PCR; TCRdb keeps in-frame clones, though not all of them. This table holds approximately 310,000 clones, 80% to 90% found once. Sequencing used PBMCs or T cells enriched from blood (not recorded which). These TCRs come from a young man who had recovered from COVID-19.

J is TRBJ1-2 and V is TRBV10-3; the D gene is possibly TRBD1 (6 bases). V was pared by 5 bases and J by 4 bases, with 14 bases between. This CDR3 has 14 amino acids. The V gene's germline CDR1 is ENHRY and CDR2 SYGVKD. The CDR3 spells CAISNPQGFYGYTF. DNA of the CDR3: TGTGCCATCAGTAACCCACAGGGTTTCTATGGCTACACCTTC.

This clone was observed a single time. The chain employs TRBV6-5 and TRBJ1-5, with no clear D. The CDR3 runs 14 residues. Trimming took off 7 bases at V and 0 bases at J, with 10 bases between the two ends. CDR1 and CDR2 from the germline V gene are MNHEY and SVGAGI. CDR3 DNA sequence: TGTGCCAGCAACCCCCGCTATAGCAATCAGCCCCAGCATTTT. Amino acid sequence: CASNPRYSNQPQHF.